This TCR beta chain was recovered during a study of blood T cells in healthy people across ages (dated by TCRdb to the mid-2010s). Regarding the study in general: In model experiments, roughly one uniquely barcoded TCR beta cDNA molecule per two T cells was captured by template switching. To avoid experimental bias, donors of different ages were distributed randomly across sequencing lanes. The study measured age-related changes in TCR beta repertoire diversity using deep sequencing normalized with unique cDNA molecular identifiers. For two donors (one aged 18 to 29 and one aged 80 or older), the study analyzed two additional independent replicas of 1 million unique cDNA reads from the same blood draw. Four age groups were formed from the donors: young (average roughly 16 years), middle-aged (approximately 41), aged (more than 55) and long-lived (about 80). Overall study outcomes, separate from this receptor: Compared with the aged group, more naive CD4+ T cells, fewer expanded clones and increased TCR diversity were shown by the long-lived group, suggesting age selection. Observed TCR beta diversity per million T cells fell roughly linearly with age, and a significant reduction was already apparent by age around 36. There was a strong correlation between observed TCR beta diversity and the percentage of naive T cells measured by flow cytometry. Estimates of total diversity based on one million sequenced T cells were regarded as lower bounds and as underestimates. Because donor CMV infection status was unknown, age-related changes in expanded clonotypes were potentially confounded. Bulk unsorted PBMC profiling prevented conclusive comparison of naive and antigen-experienced compartments.

Receptor libraries were prepared by 5' RACE. The instrument given in TCRdb is Illumina HiSeq 2500. A second PCR of 7 to 11 cycles was performed with a sample-barcoded 5' primer and a J-beta primer mix. A template-switch 5' adaptor carrying 12 random nucleotides introduced a unique molecular identifier onto each TCR beta cDNA molecule. At least 2.5 million CDR3-containing paired-end reads were obtained from each sample. The Mint cDNA synthesis kit, primed by a TRBC-specific oligonucleotide, was used to synthesize first-strand cDNA from all RNA. After uracil-DNA glycosylase treatment, a first 18-cycle PCR used universal primers M1SS and BC2_uni_R on all cDNA. Turning to the authors' computational methods: Normalization of each sample was performed by random selection of 1 million high-quality reads, each carrying a distinct molecular identifier. Reads with shared molecular identifiers were discarded instead of being binned into consensus sequences. MiTCR, run with a Q25 quality threshold and the strictest error-elimination algorithm, handled CDR3 identification, clonotype clustering and error correction. A nonparametric unseen species model with Euler transformation was used to estimate lower-bound total TCR beta diversity. The public sequencing data were trimmed at Q25 with fastp and processed into clonotypes with MiXCR by TCRdb, which kept only in-frame beta chains. When rows share a CDR3 protein, they turn into one entry using the most common DNA and genes. The V and J calls and clone size come from TCRdb's table, not from the authors' own analysis. Recorded for this sample are around 800,000 distinct CDR3 sequences; approximately 55% of them occurred a single time. About two fifths of the sample is taken by the ten largest.

Donors were 40 or so systemically healthy Caucasian individuals from Russia aged about 6 to 100 years. Each donor gave 8 to 10 milliliters of peripheral blood, drawn into EDTA-treated Vacutainer tubes. PBMCs were isolated by Ficoll-Paque density-gradient centrifugation, with at least 6.5 million obtained per sample. Total RNA was extracted from PBMCs with Trizol reagent, with at least 5 micrograms obtained per sample. The percentages of naive CD45RAhigh/CD27high T cells were determined by flow cytometry on a PBMC aliquot from every donor. On this clonotype itself: This clone's antigen is unknown. No clone much larger than this one lies a single base away; base qualities are absent.

CDR3 length: 14 amino acids, cysteine to phenylalanine. Just the 42-base CDR3 DNA is kept, in frame starting at base 1. Cut back by 0 bases and 5 bases, the V and J ends lie 11 bases apart. CDR1 and CDR2 are read off the germline V gene as LGHNA and YNFKEQ. The chain uses TRBV4-2 and TRBJ2-7; the D gene remains uncertain. The sample was blood. The source of this sequence is a man older than 75 in good health. The DNA sequence is as follows: TGTGCCAGCAGCCAAGATCCGACATCGGACGAGCAGTACTTC. Its protein product is CASSQDPTSDEQYF.